This T cell receptor beta chain was found in a study of T cell clonality in common variable immunodeficiency. Equal genomic DNA amounts from CVID and control samples were sequenced. The repertoire was sequenced with immunoSEQ multiplex PCR; TCRdb's copy has only in-frame clones and lacks some. The profile covers tens of thousands of clones, none occurring a single time. This clone was seen at least ten times. The DNA ends 3 residues before the CDR3 does, and the rest of the CDR3 is filled in from the germline J gene. Caucasian heritage predominated among both patients and controls. Trimming stripped 2 bases from V and 5 bases from J, with 9 bases between. The CDR3 covers 13 residues. Germline lookup yields CDR1 SGHTA and CDR2 FQGTGA.

The sequence derives from a person aged 18-70 years in good health. The sample was peripheral blood mononuclear cells. The V gene is TRBV7-3, the J gene TRBJ2-5; D is possibly TRBD1 (5 bases). CDR3 bases read: TGTGCCAGCAGCTTAGATTGGGGCGAGACC. It specifies CASSLDWGET. The full CDR3 protein reads CASSLDWGETQYF. Complete variable domain (other parts from reference TRBV7-3 and TRBJ2-5): GAGVSQTPSNKVTEKGKYVELRCDPISGHTALYWYRQSLGQGPEFLIYFQGTGAADDSGLPNDRFFAVRPEGSVSTLKIQRTERGDSAVYLCASSLDWGETQYFGPGTRLLVL.